A selection of T cell receptor beta chains follows, all from one sample in a study of blood T cell repertoires in COVID-19. The method was immunoSEQ multiplex PCR; TCRdb's version includes in-frame clones alone and lacks a portion of them. The data contain about 190,000 clones, about 81% of them singletons. Input material: peripheral blood. The receptors were sampled from an elderly woman with COVID-19, enrolled during active disease. CDR3s include the opening cysteine and the closing phenylalanine or tryptophan.

J	V	CDR3
TRBJ2-7	TRBV6-5	CASGLASSYEQYF
TRBJ2-7	TRBV28	CASRSGGGYEQYF
TRBJ1-2	TRBV7-2	CASTWTETNYGYTF
TRBJ1-4	TRBV28	CASSSGTATNEKLFF
TRBJ1-6	TRBV10-3	CATVQGTNSPLHF
TRBJ2-3	TRBV11-1	CASSLGAGSTDTQYF
TRBJ2-5	TRBV18	CASSPTGNPETQYF
TRBJ1-1	TRBV20-1	CSASQGNTEAFF
TRBJ2-7	TRBV10-3	CAISDLAGEVYEQYF
TRBJ2-2	TRBV27	CASSLSFFRDRGANTGELFF
TRBJ1-3	TRBV5-1	CASSQTFDSGNTIYF
TRBJ1-5	TRBV6-2/TRBV6-3	CASSFGQGSGYSNQPQHF
TRBJ2-7	TRBV12-3/TRBV12-4	CASSRTGKGEQYF
TRBJ1-1	TRBV30	CAWGGVTEAFF
TRBJ2-7	TRBV6-2/TRBV6-3	CASSYNGGGVYEQYF
TRBJ2-3	TRBV13	CASSSLAGVDTQYF
TRBJ2-7	TRBV14	CASSQGTRTGFYEQYF
TRBJ1-1	TRBV28	CASSLEALYTEAFF
TRBJ2-1	TRBV9	CASSVEAGGPLYNEQFF
TRBJ2-7	TRBV18	CASSPTPLAGGAYEQYF
TRBJ2-3	TRBV5-1	CASSELGHTDTQYF
TRBJ2-3	TRBV18	CASSPQREVAGDQDTQYF
TRBJ2-7	TRBV12-5	CASGSSRLTTYEQYF
TRBJ1-1	TRBV6-6	CASSYEVFTEAFF
TRBJ2-2	TRBV28	CASSGGTSGDTGELFF
TRBJ2-2	TRBV7-9	CASSLALWGVGELFF
TRBJ2-5	TRBV7-6	CASSFLAGQETQYF
TRBJ1-2	TRBV7-2	CASSLSGNRAGGYTF
TRBJ2-6	TRBV7-9	CASSPRRTGDTSGANVLTF
TRBJ1-1	TRBV10-3	CAISRQGTNTEAFF
TRBJ2-7	TRBV4-2	CASSQAWGQGEQYF
TRBJ1-2	TRBV28	CASSLAGRGWDGYTF
TRBJ2-7	TRBV7-9	CASSPEEPTAYYEQYF
TRBJ1-3	TRBV5-1	CASSDTGSGNTIYF
TRBJ2-7	TRBV5-4	CASSLARGGEQYF
TRBJ2-1	TRBV3-1/TRBV3-2	CASSQAGLVAHNEQFF
TRBJ1-2	TRBV6-5	CASSYAQGSRNYGYTF
TRBJ2-2	TRBV9	CASSVGGANTGELFF
TRBJ1-4	TRBV7-9	CASSQTGINEKLFF
TRBJ2-2	TRBV5-1	CASSLKGAGELFF
TRBJ1-6	TRBV4-1	CASSQDKGVGPLHF
TRBJ2-6	TRBV7-2	CASSPQGSSGANVLTF
TRBJ2-3	TRBV19	CASSESSTDTQYF
TRBJ1-5	TRBV7-8	CASSLGWDRGVRSNQPQHF
TRBJ2-5	TRBV4-2	CASSRDRGETQYF
TRBJ1-3	TRBV5-1	CASSEDIYFSGNTIYF
TRBJ2-3	TRBV4-2	CASSQGTGGVTDTQYF
TRBJ2-1	TRBV3-1/TRBV3-2	CASSQPGGSFKGNEQFF
TRBJ1-1	TRBV18	CASSPNRGREGLNTEAFF
TRBJ2-1	TRBV29-1	CSAGQGAYNEQFF
TRBJ2-5	TRBV7-9	CASSPPSRRETQYF
TRBJ2-7	TRBV5-6	CASSRDRDRAEQYF
TRBJ2-2	TRBV18	CASSPLQGTGELFF
TRBJ2-1	TRBV19	CASSIDRGKQFF
TRBJ1-2	TRBV5-5	CASSFRTDYGYTF
TRBJ1-2	TRBV2	CASSVLDRSSNYGYTF
TRBJ2-7	TRBV19	CASSIVLGRAYYEQYF